The source of this T cell receptor beta chain is a study of blood T cell repertoires in COVID-19. Unmatched junction bases numbered 9, after V lost 4 bases and J lost 7 bases. From germline, CDR1 is LGHNA and CDR2 YSLEER. This CDR3 contains 15 residues. Sequencing used immunoSEQ multiplex PCR; TCRdb keeps in-frame clones, though not all of them. The sample has under 150,000 clones, over 60% seen once. The clonotype was recovered from a woman between 45 and 65 years old with active or convalescent COVID-19. The sample taken for sequencing was peripheral blood. The chain combines TRBV4-3 with TRBJ1-2; 10 bases are shared with TRBD1. The CDR3 region has the DNA TGCGCCAGCAGCCCCACGACAGGGGGCGTAGGTGGCTACACCTTC. As protein: CASSPTTGGVGGYTF.